The sequence of this TCR beta chain was determined in a study of blood T cell repertoires in COVID-19. Study background: Whether acute or convalescent, the COVID-19 samples came from the United States, Italy and Spain. Sample material is recorded as cDNA or gDNA derived from T cells, B-cell-depleted T cells, or PBMCs.

TCRdb keeps only in-frame clones here, not all; method: immunoSEQ multiplex PCR. The sample contains 300,000 to 450,000 clones, 85% of which appear only once. V shed 3 bases and J shed 5 bases, with 28 bases lying between them. This CDR3 has 19 amino acids. CDR1 SNHLY and CDR2 FYNNEI come from the germline V gene. The chain combines TRBV2 with TRBJ1-2; D is unresolved. Specimen: peripheral blood. This sequence originates from a woman aged 18-30 years with acute or convalescent COVID-19. As DNA, the CDR3 is TGTGCCAGCAGTGACAACCCTCATGTCTATTTGGCCCGAGGGTATGGCTACACCTTC. Protein product: CASSDNPHVYLARGYGYTF.